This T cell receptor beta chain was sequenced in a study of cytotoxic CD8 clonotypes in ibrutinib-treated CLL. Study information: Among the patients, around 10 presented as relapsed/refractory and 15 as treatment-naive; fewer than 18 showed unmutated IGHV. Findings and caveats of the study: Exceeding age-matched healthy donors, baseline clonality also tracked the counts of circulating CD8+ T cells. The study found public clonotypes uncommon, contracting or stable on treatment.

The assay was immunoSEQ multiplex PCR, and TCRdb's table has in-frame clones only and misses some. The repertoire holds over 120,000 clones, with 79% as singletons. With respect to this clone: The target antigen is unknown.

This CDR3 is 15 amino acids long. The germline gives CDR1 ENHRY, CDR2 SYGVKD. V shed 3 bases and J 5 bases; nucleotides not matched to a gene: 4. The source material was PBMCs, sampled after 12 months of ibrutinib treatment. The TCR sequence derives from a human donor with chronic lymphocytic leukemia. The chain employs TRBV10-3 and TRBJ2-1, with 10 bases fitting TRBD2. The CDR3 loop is CAISDLAGGDNEQFF. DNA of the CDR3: TGTGCCATCAGTGACTTAGCGGGAGGAGACAATGAGCAGTTCTTC.